This T cell receptor beta chain originates from a study of graft-versus-host responses after intestinal transplantation. Study summary: All recipients were transplanted with multivisceral, liver-intestinal, or isolated intestinal grafts. Each patient got anti-thymocyte globulin induction, then tacrolimus and steroids for roughly 3 years.

The method was immunoSEQ multiplex PCR; TCRdb's version includes in-frame clones alone and lacks a portion of them. The data show about 88,000 clones, 94% seen once. Comments on this clone: Its antigen remains unidentified.

Germline values: CDR1 SGHTS, CDR2 YDEGEE. The CDR3 covers 12 residues. The ends were cut back, 7 bases at V and 2 bases at J, with 8 bases in the middle. Broader study findings: Marrow from the recipient contained GvH clones, some of which had appeared first in ileum or blood. Where graft-donor T cell macrochimerism was present, patients had high graft-versus-host to host-versus-graft clonal ratios in allografts.

The sample was unstimulated CD4+ T cells sorted from spleen or lymph node cells, taken before transplant. This chain joins TRBV5-8 and TRBJ2-3; weak D call: TRBD1 (5 bases). The TCR comes from a human donor who was the organ donor for an intestinal transplant. In DNA form, the CDR3 reads TGTGCCAGCGGGGCTTTCACAGATACGCAGTATTTT. The encoded protein is CASGAFTDTQYF.